This passage covers 9 T cell receptor beta chains from one sample sequenced in a study of regulatory T cells in long-lasting Graves disease. Time point: newly diagnosed GD, antithyroid drugs for less than 3 months. After RNA was extracted from PBMCs, the TCR library was made from it. CDR3-region Arm-PCR and iRepertoire HTBI primers produced the TCR beta libraries. TCRdb recomputed calls from the multiplex PCR reads with MiXCR, one row per CDR3 protein. Of approximately 540,000 distinct CDR3 sequences in the sample, around 12% were seen once. These data were likewise used in another study, on T cells in Graves' hyperthyroidism and ophthalmopathy.

Sequencing was performed on peripheral blood mononuclear cells (PBMCs), taken at new diagnosis, from a patient treated with antithyroid drugs. These receptors all come from a woman in her twenties or thirties with Graves disease.

This clonotype came up many times. The V and J genes are TRBV27 and TRBJ1-6; 11 bases are a match to TRBD1. The CDR3 consists of 13 residues. The germline V gene has CDR1 MNHEY and CDR2 SMNVEV (reference sequence). V was pared by 5 bases and J by 10 bases, with 1 base of the junction left unmatched. CDR3 DNA: TGTGCCAGCAGTCGGACAGGGGGCTCACCCCTCCACTTT. Protein sequence: CASSRTGGSPLHF.

This chain uses TRBV20-1 with TRBJ2-2; 9 nucleotides agree with TRBD1. After removal of 1 base from V and 5 bases from J, the junction contained 5 bases not matched to a gene. Per germline, CDR1 DFQATT and CDR2 SNEGSKA (reference sequence). This CDR3 region has 15 residues. The CDR3 DNA reads TGCAGTGCTAGAGCAATACAGGGGGCGACCGGGGAGCTGTTTTTT. As protein: CSARAIQGATGELFF.

This clonotype was observed many times. V and J are TRBV6-5 and TRBJ2-7; TRBD2 agrees at 8 bases. Germline V gene lookup returns CDR1 MNHEY and CDR2 SVGAGI. This CDR3 is built from 16 residues. The V and J ends lost 3 bases and 5 bases, in that order; junction bases with no gene match: 12. The CDR3 coding sequence is TGTGCCAGCAGTTATGGGGTCATGGCGGGAGGCAACGAGCAGTACTTC. The encoded protein is CASSYGVMAGGNEQYF.

This clonotype was observed a handful of times. The V and J genes are TRBV4-3 and TRBJ2-7; 11 positions match TRBD2. Germline lookup yields CDR1 LGHNA and CDR2 YSLEER. This CDR3 is built from 15 residues. V trimming: 1 base; J trimming: 4 bases; junction bases outside the gene matches: 3. The CDR3 nucleotides are TGCGCCAGCAGCCAAGGACGGACTAGCGGGTACGAGCAGTACTTC. It translates to CASSQGRTSGYEQYF.

This rearrangement joins TRBV7-9 to TRBJ2-5; D unresolved. The CDR3 has 14 residues. Trimming removed 2 bases at V and 0 bases at J, with 7 bases between. Germline V lookup: CDR1 SEHNR, CDR2 FQNEAQ (reference sequence). The CDR3 bases are TGTGCCAGCAGCTTAAAACAATACCAAGAGACCCAGTACTTC. Translating it yields CASSLKQYQETQYF.

This clonotype was seen a few times. DNA for the CDR3: TGTGCCAGCAGTTTAAGGGTCTCTGGAAACACCATATATTTT. Its protein product is CASSLRVSGNTIYF. The V call is TRBV12-3 or TRBV12-4, the J call TRBJ1-3; D ambiguous. The CDR3 length is 14 residues. V dropped 2 bases and J dropped 0 bases, with 5 bases sitting between them.

On this clonotype: Being one base from a much bigger clone, this may be a read error. This chain uses TRBV27 with TRBJ2-7, with D perhaps matching TRBD1 (5 bases). There are 13 residues in the CDR3. The V end lost 1 base, the J end lost 2 bases, and 6 bases lay between the germline ends. Germline assignment: CDR1 MNHEY and CDR2 SMNVEV (reference sequence). The CDR3 loop reads CASSLWGPYEQYF. The CDR3 region has the DNA TGTGCCAGCAGTTTATGGGGCCCCTACGAGCAGTACTTC.

This clonotype was observed at least ten times. The chain has TRBV28 and TRBJ2-7, with TRBD1 as a possible D gene (6 bases). V was trimmed by 6 bases and J by 2 bases, leaving 11 bases between them. The CDR3 is 13 amino acids. The germline V gene has CDR1 MDHEN and CDR2 SYDVKM. The CDR3 protein is CASRDSRTYEQYF. The CDR3 DNA sequence: TGTGCCAGCAGGGACAGCAGAACCTACGAGCAGTACTTC. The full variable domain, in which reference TRBV28 and TRBJ2-7 provide the parts outside the CDR3, is DVKVTQSSRYLVKRTGEKVFLECVQDMDHENMFWYRQDPGLGLRLIYFSYDVKMKEKGDIPEGYSVSREKKERFSLILESASTNQTSMYLCASRDSRTYEQYFGPGTRLTVT.

This clonotype was observed many times. V is TRBV28 and J is TRBJ2-3, with 10 bases that match TRBD2. Germline V gene data show CDR1 as MDHEN and CDR2 as SYDVKM. The CDR3 is made up of 16 amino acids. J was trimmed by 4 bases and V by 5 bases; bases with no gene match: 9. Here the CDR3 reads CASSPTSGKAADTQYF. CDR3 nucleotide sequence: TGTGCCAGCAGTCCTACTAGCGGGAAGGCTGCAGATACGCAGTATTTT.